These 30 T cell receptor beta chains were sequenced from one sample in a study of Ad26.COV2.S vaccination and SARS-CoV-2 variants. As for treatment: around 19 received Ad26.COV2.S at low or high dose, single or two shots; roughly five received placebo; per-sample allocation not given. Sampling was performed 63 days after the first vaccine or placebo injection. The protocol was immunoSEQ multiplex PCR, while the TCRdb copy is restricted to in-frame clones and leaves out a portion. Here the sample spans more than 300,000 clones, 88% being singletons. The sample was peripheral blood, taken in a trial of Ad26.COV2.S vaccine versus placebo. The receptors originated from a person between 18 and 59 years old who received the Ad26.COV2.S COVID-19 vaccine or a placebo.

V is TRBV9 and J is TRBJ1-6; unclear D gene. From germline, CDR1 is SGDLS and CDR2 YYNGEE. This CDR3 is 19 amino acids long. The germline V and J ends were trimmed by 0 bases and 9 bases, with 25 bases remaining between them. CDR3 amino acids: CASSVARWGGNHNLSPLHF. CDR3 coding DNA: TGTGCCAGCAGCGTAGCTCGATGGGGAGGGAATCACAACCTTTCACCCCTCCACTTT. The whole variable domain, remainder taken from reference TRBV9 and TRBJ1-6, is DSGVTQTPKHLITATGQRVTLRCSPRSGDLSVYWYQQSLDQGLQFLIQYYNGEERAKGNILERFSAQQFPDLHSELNLSSLELGDSALYFCASSVARWGGNHNLSPLHFGNGTRLTVT.

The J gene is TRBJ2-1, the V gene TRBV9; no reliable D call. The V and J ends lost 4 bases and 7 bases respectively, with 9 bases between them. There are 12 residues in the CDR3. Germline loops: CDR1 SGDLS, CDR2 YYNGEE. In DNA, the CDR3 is TGTGCCAGCAGCACTCGACTTAATGAGCAGTTCTTC. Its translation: CASSTRLNEQFF.

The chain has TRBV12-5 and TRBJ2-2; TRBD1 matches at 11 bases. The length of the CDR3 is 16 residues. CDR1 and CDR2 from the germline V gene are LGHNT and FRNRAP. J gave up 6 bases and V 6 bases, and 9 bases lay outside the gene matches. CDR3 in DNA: TGTGCTAGTGGCCTGGGCGGACAGGGGGCCCCCGGGGAGCTGTTTTTT. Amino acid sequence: CASGLGGQGAPGELFF.

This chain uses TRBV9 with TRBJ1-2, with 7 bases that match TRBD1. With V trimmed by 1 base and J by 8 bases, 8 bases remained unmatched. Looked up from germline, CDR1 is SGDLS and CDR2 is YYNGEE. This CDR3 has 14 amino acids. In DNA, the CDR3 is TGTGCCAGCAGCGTATATGAGGGGGCTAGGGGCTACACCTTC. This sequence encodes CASSVYEGARGYTF.

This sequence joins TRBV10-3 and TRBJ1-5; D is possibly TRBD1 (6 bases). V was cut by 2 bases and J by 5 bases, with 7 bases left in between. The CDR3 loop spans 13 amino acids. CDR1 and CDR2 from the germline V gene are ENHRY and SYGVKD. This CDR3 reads CAISERQDQPQHF. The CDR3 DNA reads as TGTGCCATCAGTGAGAGACAGGATCAGCCCCAGCATTTT.

The chain's CDR3 is CASSPDPSGANVLTF. CDR3 nucleotide sequence: TGTGCCAGCAGCCCGGACCCCTCTGGGGCCAACGTCCTGACTTTC. The chain has TRBV11-2 and TRBJ2-6; no reliable D call. Germline V lookup: CDR1 SGHAT, CDR2 FQNNGV. The CDR3 consists of 15 residues. Trimming left V 5 bases short and J 0 bases short, with 8 bases between.

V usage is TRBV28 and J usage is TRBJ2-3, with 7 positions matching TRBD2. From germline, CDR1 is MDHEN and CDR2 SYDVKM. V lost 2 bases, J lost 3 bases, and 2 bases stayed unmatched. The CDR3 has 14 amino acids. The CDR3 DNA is TGTGCCAGCAGTTTACTAGCGGAGACAGATACGCAGTATTTT. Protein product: CASSLLAETDTQYF.

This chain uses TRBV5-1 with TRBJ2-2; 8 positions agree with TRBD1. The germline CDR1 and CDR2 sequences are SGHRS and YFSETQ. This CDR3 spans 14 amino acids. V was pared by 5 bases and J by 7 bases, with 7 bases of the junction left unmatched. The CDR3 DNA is TGCGCCAGCAGTTCTGACAGGGGTGGCGGGGAGCTGTTTTTT. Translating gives CASSSDRGGGELFF. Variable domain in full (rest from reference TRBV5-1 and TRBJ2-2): KAGVTQTPRYLIKTRGQQVTLSCSPISGHRSVSWYQQTPGQGLQFLFEYFSETQRNKGNFPGRFSGRQFSNSRSEMNVSTLELGDSALYLCASSSDRGGGELFFGEGSRLTVL.

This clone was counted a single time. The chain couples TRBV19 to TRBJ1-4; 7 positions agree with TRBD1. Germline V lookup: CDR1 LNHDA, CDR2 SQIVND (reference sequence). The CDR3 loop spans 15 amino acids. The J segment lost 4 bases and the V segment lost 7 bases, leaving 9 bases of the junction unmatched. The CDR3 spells CASTPWGQLNEKLFF. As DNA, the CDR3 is TGTGCCAGTACCCCATGGGGACAGCTTAATGAAAAACTGTTTTTT. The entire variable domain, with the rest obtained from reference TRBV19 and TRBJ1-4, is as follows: DGGITQSPKYLFRKEGQNVTLSCEQNLNHDAMYWYRQDPGQGLRLIYYSQIVNDFQKGDIAEGYSVSREKKESFPLTVTSAQKNPTAFYLCASTPWGQLNEKLFFGSGTQLSVL.

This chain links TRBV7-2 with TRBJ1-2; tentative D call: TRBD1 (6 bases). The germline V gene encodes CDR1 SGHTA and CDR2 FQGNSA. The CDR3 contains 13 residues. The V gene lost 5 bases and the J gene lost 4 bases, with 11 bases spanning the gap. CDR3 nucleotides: TGTGCCAGCAGCACGGGACACATCTATGGCTACACCTTC. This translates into CASSTGHIYGYTF.

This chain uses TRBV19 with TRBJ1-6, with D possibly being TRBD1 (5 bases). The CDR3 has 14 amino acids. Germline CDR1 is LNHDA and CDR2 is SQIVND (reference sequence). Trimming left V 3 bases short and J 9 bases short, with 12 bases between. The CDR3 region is CASSISQGRSPLHF. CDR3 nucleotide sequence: TGTGCCAGTAGTATCTCCCAGGGTCGTTCACCCCTCCACTTT.

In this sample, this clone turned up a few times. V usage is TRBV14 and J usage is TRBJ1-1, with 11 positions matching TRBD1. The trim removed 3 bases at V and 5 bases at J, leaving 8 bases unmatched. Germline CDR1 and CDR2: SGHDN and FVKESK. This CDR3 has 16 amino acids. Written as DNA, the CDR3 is TGTGCCAGCAGCCAGTACATAGGACAGGGGGCAACTGAAGCTTTCTTT. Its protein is CASSQYIGQGATEAFF.

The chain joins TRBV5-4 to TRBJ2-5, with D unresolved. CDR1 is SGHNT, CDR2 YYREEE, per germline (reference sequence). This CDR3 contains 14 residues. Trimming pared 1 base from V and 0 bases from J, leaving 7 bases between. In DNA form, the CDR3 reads TGTGCCAGCAGCTTGACTGCGTACCAAGAGACCCAGTACTTC. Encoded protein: CASSLTAYQETQYF.

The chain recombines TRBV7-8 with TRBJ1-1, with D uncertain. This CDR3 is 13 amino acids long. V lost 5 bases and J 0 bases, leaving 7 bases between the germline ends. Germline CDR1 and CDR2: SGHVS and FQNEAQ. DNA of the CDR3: TGTGCCAGCAGCCCGGAAATGAACACTGAAGCTTTCTTT. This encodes CASSPEMNTEAFF.

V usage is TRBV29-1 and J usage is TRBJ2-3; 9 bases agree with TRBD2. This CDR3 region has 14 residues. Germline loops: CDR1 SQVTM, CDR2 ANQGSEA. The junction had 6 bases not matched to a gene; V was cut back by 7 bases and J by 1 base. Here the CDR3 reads CSGAGGRGTDTQYF. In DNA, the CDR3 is TGCAGCGGTGCCGGCGGGAGGGGCACAGATACGCAGTATTTT.

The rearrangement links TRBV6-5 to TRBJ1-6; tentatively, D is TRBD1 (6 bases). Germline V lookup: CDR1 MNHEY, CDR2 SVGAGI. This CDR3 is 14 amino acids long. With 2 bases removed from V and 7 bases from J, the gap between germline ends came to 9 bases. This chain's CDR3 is CASSYEGGNSPLHF. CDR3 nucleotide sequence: TGTGCCAGCAGTTACGAGGGGGGGAATTCACCCCTCCACTTT.

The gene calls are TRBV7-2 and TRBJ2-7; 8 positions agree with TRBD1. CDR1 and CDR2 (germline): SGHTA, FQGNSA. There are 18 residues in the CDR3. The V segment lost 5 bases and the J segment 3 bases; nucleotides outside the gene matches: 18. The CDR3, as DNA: TGTGCCAGCAGCCTACGGACAGGGAACAAATGGGGGAACTACGAGCAGTACTTC. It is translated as CASSLRTGNKWGNYEQYF.

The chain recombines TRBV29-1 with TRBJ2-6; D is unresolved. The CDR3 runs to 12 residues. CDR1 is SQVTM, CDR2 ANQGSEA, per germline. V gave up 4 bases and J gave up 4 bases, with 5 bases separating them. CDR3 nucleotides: TGCAGCGTTGTGTCCGGGGCCAACGTCCTGACTTTC. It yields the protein CSVVSGANVLTF.

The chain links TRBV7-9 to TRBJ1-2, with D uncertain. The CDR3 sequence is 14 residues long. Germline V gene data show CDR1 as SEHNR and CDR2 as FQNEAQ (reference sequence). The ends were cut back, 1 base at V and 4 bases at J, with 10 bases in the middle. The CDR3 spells CASSLDLDFYGYTF. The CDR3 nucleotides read TGTGCCAGCAGCTTAGATCTGGACTTCTATGGCTACACCTTC.

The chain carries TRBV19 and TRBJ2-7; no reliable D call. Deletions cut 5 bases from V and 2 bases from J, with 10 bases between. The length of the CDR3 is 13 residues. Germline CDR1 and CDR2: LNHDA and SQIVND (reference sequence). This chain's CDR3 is CASSSRVPYEQYF. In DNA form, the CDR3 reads TGTGCCAGTAGTTCCCGGGTCCCCTACGAGCAGTACTTC.

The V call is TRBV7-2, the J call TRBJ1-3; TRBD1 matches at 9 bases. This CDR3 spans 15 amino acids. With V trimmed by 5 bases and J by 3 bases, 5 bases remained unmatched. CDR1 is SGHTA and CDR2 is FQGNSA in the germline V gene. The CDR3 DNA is TGTGCCAGCAGCCGGGACAGGGCAAGTGGAAACACCATATATTTT. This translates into CASSRDRASGNTIYF.

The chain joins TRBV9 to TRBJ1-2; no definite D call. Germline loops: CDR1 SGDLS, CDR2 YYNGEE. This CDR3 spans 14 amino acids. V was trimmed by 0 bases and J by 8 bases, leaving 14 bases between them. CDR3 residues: CASSVAIQLGGYTF. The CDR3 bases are TGTGCCAGCAGCGTAGCGATCCAGCTAGGGGGCTACACCTTC.

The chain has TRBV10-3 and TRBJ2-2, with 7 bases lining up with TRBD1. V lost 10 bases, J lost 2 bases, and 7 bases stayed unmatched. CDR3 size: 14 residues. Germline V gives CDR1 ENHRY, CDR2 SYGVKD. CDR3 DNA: TGTGCCACCCCGGGACAGATTAACACCGGGGAGCTGTTTTTT. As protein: CATPGQINTGELFF.

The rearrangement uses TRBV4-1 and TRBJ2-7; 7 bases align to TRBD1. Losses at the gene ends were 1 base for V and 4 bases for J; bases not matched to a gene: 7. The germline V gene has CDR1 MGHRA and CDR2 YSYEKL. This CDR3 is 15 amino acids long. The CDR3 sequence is CASSQGGQGVYEQYF. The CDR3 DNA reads TGCGCCAGCAGCCAAGGAGGGCAGGGGGTTTACGAGCAGTACTTC.

The CDR3 DNA reads TGTGCCAGCAGTGAGTCAGGCCTATATGGCTACACCTTC. It specifies CASSESGLYGYTF. The chain has TRBV25-1 and TRBJ1-2; D remains ambiguous. This CDR3 has 13 amino acids. Germline V gene sequence: CDR1 MGHDK, CDR2 SYGVNS. V dropped 3 bases and J dropped 5 bases, with 10 bases sitting between them.

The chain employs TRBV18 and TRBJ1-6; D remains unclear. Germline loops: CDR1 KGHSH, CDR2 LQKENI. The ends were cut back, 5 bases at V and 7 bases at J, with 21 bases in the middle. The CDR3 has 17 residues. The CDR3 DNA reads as TGTGCCAGCTCAACCCCACTGGGCGGGTTAGGAAATTCACCCCTCCACTTT. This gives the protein CASSTPLGGLGNSPLHF. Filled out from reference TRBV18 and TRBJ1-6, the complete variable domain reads NAGVMQNPRHLVRRRGQEARLRCSPMKGHSHVYWYRQLPEEGLKFMVYLQKENIIDESGMPKERFSAEFPKEGPSILRIQQVVRGDSAAYFCASSTPLGGLGNSPLHFGNGTRLTVT.

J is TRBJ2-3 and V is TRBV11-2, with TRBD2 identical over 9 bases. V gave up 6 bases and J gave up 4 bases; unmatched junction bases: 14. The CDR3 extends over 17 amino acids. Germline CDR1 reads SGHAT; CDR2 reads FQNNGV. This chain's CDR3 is CASSPRGLAGNSDTQYF. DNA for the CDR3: TGTGCCAGCAGTCCTCGGGGGCTAGCGGGAAACTCAGATACGCAGTATTTT.

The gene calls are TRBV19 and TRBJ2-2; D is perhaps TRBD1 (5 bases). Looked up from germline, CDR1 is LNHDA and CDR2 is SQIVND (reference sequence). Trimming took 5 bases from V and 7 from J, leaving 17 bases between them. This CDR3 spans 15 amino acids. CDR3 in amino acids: CASSFNTRQNGELFF. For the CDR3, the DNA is TGTGCCAGTAGTTTCAACACTCGACAGAACGGGGAGCTGTTTTTT.

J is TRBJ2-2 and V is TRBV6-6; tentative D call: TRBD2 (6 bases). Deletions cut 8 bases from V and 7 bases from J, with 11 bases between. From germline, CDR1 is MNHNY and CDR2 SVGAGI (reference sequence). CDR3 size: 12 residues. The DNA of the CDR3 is TGTGCCAGCGATAACGGGGGCGGGGAGCTGTTTTTT. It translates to CASDNGGGELFF.

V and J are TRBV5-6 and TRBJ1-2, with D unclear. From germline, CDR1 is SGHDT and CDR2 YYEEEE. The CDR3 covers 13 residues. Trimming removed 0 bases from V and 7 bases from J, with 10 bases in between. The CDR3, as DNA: TGTGCCAGCAGCTTGGTCCAGGAGGGTGGCTACACCTTC. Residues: CASSLVQEGGYTF.